These T cell receptor beta chains were read from a single sample in a study of blood T cell repertoires in COVID-19. TCRdb's table, derived via immunoSEQ multiplex PCR, lists solely in-frame clones and lacks some. The repertoire includes around 49,000 clones, 81% of them detected once, and more than 20% sits in the top ten. The sample was peripheral blood. These receptors all stem from a woman of 80 years or more with COVID-19, enrolled during active disease. CDR3s include the opening cysteine and the closing phenylalanine or tryptophan. The order of the fields is J gene, D gene, clone size, V gene, CDR3 DNA, CDR3 protein. The D gene is left open where the match is weak. A clone size is listed for some rows: how often the clone was seen (once, few, many), or a class if it is expanded.

j_gene: TRBJ1-5
d_gene: TRBD1
abundance: NA
v_gene: TRBV6-5
CDR3nt: TGTGCCAGCAGACCGACAGGGGGGCCTCAGCCCCAGCATTTT
CDR3aa: CASRPTGGPQPQHF

j_gene: TRBJ2-3
d_gene: NA
abundance: NA
v_gene: TRBV29-1
CDR3nt: TGCAGCGTTGACCAGGGAACGGATACGCAGTATTTT
CDR3aa: CSVDQGTDTQYF

j_gene: TRBJ1-6
d_gene: NA
abundance: NA
v_gene: TRBV28
CDR3nt: TGTGCCAGCACTCCTGGGGGAGGCGATTCACCCCTCCACTTT
CDR3aa: CASTPGGGDSPLHF

j_gene: TRBJ2-2
d_gene: NA
abundance: many
v_gene: TRBV7-3
CDR3nt: TGTGCCAGCAGCTTATCCGTCGGGAACACCGGGGAGCTGTTTTTT
CDR3aa: CASSLSVGNTGELFF

j_gene: TRBJ2-5
d_gene: TRBD2
abundance: NA
v_gene: TRBV3-1/TRBV3-2
CDR3nt: TGTGCCAGCAGCCGGCTAGCGGGTTGGAGAGAGACCCAGTACTTC
CDR3aa: CASSRLAGWRETQYF

j_gene: TRBJ2-3
d_gene: NA
abundance: NA
v_gene: TRBV5-1
CDR3nt: TGCGCCAGCAGCTTGGGTCTTGGGGAGGCCACAGATACGCAGTATTTT
CDR3aa: CASSLGLGEATDTQYF

j_gene: TRBJ2-3
d_gene: TRBD2
abundance: NA
v_gene: TRBV24-1
CDR3nt: TGTGCCACCAGTGGGCGGGGGACAGATACGCAGTATTTT
CDR3aa: CATSGRGTDTQYF

j_gene: TRBJ2-5
d_gene: TRBD1
abundance: NA
v_gene: TRBV18
CDR3nt: TGTGCCAGCTCACCAGGGACAGGGGGAACTTCGGAGACCCAGTACTTC
CDR3aa: CASSPGTGGTSETQYF

j_gene: TRBJ1-5
d_gene: NA
abundance: NA
v_gene: TRBV19
CDR3nt: TGTGCCAGTAGGCGGGACGGGGGTCGGCCCCAGCATTTT
CDR3aa: CASRRDGGRPQHF

j_gene: TRBJ2-7
d_gene: TRBD1
abundance: NA
v_gene: TRBV27
CDR3nt: TGTGCCAGCAGTTTTGTGGGACAGGGGCCCTACGAGCAGTACTTC
CDR3aa: CASSFVGQGPYEQYF

j_gene: TRBJ2-2
d_gene: NA
abundance: NA
v_gene: TRBV28
CDR3nt: TGTGCCAGCAGTTTATGGGGGGGGGCCGCGAACACCGGGGAGCTGTTTTTT
CDR3aa: CASSLWGGAANTGELFF

j_gene: TRBJ1-1
d_gene: NA
abundance: NA
v_gene: TRBV19
CDR3nt: TGTGCCAGCTTGTGGCGGGGGGCGGTCACTGAAGCTTTCTTT
CDR3aa: CASLWRGAVTEAFF

j_gene: TRBJ1-2
d_gene: TRBD1
abundance: few
v_gene: TRBV30
CDR3nt: TGTGCCTGGAGGCCACAGGGGGAGGGAGGCTACACCTTC
CDR3aa: CAWRPQGEGGYTF

j_gene: TRBJ1-5
d_gene: TRBD1
abundance: NA
v_gene: TRBV19
CDR3nt: TGTGCGAGTAATAGGGCCTTAGGGGGCAATAGCAATCAGCCCCAGCATTTT
CDR3aa: CASNRALGGNSNQPQHF

j_gene: TRBJ2-1
d_gene: NA
abundance: NA
v_gene: TRBV7-9
CDR3nt: TGTGCCAGCAGCCCGACTCGGCACAATGAGCAGTTCTTC
CDR3aa: CASSPTRHNEQFF

j_gene: TRBJ1-3
d_gene: TRBD1
abundance: once
v_gene: TRBV7-8
CDR3nt: TGTGCCAGCAGCCGAGACAGGGGTGGAAACACCATATATTTT
CDR3aa: CASSRDRGGNTIYF

j_gene: TRBJ1-5
d_gene: NA
abundance: NA
v_gene: TRBV28
CDR3nt: TGTGCCAGCACTCCAACCAGGACAGTTAGCAATCAGCCCCAGCATTTT
CDR3aa: CASTPTRTVSNQPQHF

j_gene: TRBJ2-3
d_gene: TRBD2
abundance: NA
v_gene: TRBV10-3
CDR3nt: TGTGCCATCAGTGAGTCGGGGGGAGCGGGGATCACAGATACGCAGTATTTT
CDR3aa: CAISESGGAGITDTQYF

j_gene: TRBJ2-2
d_gene: TRBD2
abundance: NA
v_gene: TRBV3-1/TRBV3-2
CDR3nt: TGTGCCAGCAGGTCGACTAGCGGGAGGGCTTCGGGCACCGGGGAGCTGTTTTTT
CDR3aa: CASRSTSGRASGTGELFF

j_gene: TRBJ2-1
d_gene: NA
abundance: NA
v_gene: TRBV4-2
CDR3nt: TGTGCCAGCAGCCAAGAGAACCAACTCTCCTACAATGAGCAGTTCTTC
CDR3aa: CASSQENQLSYNEQFF

j_gene: TRBJ1-4
d_gene: TRBD1
abundance: once
v_gene: TRBV19
CDR3nt: TGTGCCAGTAGCCTGACAGGGCTTCATGAAAAACTGTTTTTT
CDR3aa: CASSLTGLHEKLFF

j_gene: TRBJ2-7
d_gene: TRBD2
abundance: NA
v_gene: TRBV9
CDR3nt: TGTGCCAGCAGCGTAGCTCCTAGCGGGAGCTACGAGCAGTACTTC
CDR3aa: CASSVAPSGSYEQYF

j_gene: TRBJ2-7
d_gene: TRBD2
abundance: NA
v_gene: TRBV29-1
CDR3nt: TGCAGCGTTGTGGTAGCGGGGGCCTACGAGCAGTACTTC
CDR3aa: CSVVVAGAYEQYF

j_gene: TRBJ2-5
d_gene: TRBD2
abundance: NA
v_gene: TRBV28
CDR3nt: TGTGCCAGCAGAGCTCCGGGACTACAAGAACAAGAGACCCAGTACTTC
CDR3aa: CASRAPGLQEQETQYF

j_gene: TRBJ2-7
d_gene: NA
abundance: NA
v_gene: TRBV19
CDR3nt: TGTGCCAGTTCTACCCGGGGGACAGTTCCCTCCTACGAGCAGTACTTC
CDR3aa: CASSTRGTVPSYEQYF

j_gene: TRBJ1-2
d_gene: TRBD1
abundance: NA
v_gene: TRBV12-3/TRBV12-4
CDR3nt: TGTGCCAGCAGGACAGGGTTCTGGGGCTACACCTTC
CDR3aa: CASRTGFWGYTF

j_gene: TRBJ1-6
d_gene: TRBD1
abundance: NA
v_gene: TRBV28
CDR3nt: TGTGCCAGCAGGACGACAGGGGGTTTATCCTATAATTCACCCCTCCACTTT
CDR3aa: CASRTTGGLSYNSPLHF

j_gene: TRBJ1-1
d_gene: TRBD1
abundance: NA
v_gene: TRBV10-2
CDR3nt: TGCGCCAGCAGTGGGGGGGGACAGGGCTCGAACACTGAAGCTTTCTTT
CDR3aa: CASSGGGQGSNTEAFF

j_gene: TRBJ2-3
d_gene: TRBD1
abundance: NA
v_gene: TRBV4-1
CDR3nt: TGCGCCAGCAGCCAGACAGGGGTTGCAGATACGCAGTATTTT
CDR3aa: CASSQTGVADTQYF

j_gene: TRBJ2-1
d_gene: TRBD2
abundance: NA
v_gene: TRBV10-3
CDR3nt: TGTGCCATAGGACTAGCGGGAATCTACAATGAGCAGTTCTTC
CDR3aa: CAIGLAGIYNEQFF

j_gene: TRBJ2-1
d_gene: NA
abundance: NA
v_gene: TRBV2
CDR3nt: TGTGCCAGCAGTGAGGGCCTACCACCTAATGAGCAGTTCTTC
CDR3aa: CASSEGLPPNEQFF

j_gene: TRBJ2-7
d_gene: NA
abundance: once
v_gene: TRBV4-2
CDR3nt: TGTGCCAGCAGCCAAGGGAGTTATTACGAGCAGTACTTC
CDR3aa: CASSQGSYYEQYF

j_gene: TRBJ1-4
d_gene: NA
abundance: NA
v_gene: TRBV6-6
CDR3nt: TGTGCCAGCAGCCCCGGGACAATGAATGAAAAACTGTTTTTT
CDR3aa: CASSPGTMNEKLFF